The present T cell receptor (beta chain) was sequenced within a study of technical replicates of blood from several donors. Trimming removed 8 bases from V and 4 bases from J, with 15 bases in between. Germline V gives CDR1 GTSNPN, CDR2 SVGIG (reference sequence). This CDR3 spans 14 amino acids. The data were produced by immunoSEQ multiplex PCR, yet TCRdb's version contains in-frame clones alone and is incomplete. The repertoire has about 44,000 clones, over 95% of them found once; the top ten carry about 0.37%. This clone occurred once. Sequencing was carried out using T cells isolated from PBMCs. The receptor was isolated from a human donor in good health. The chain is built from TRBV30 and TRBJ2-6, with D unclear. The CDR3, as DNA: TGTGCCACTCCTGCCCCCTCCGGGGCCAACGTCCTGACTTTC. It specifies CATPAPSGANVLTF.